Sequencing of this TCR beta chain was carried out in a study of regulatory T cells in long-lasting Graves disease. Study-wide points: TCR diversity was lower in persistent Graves' patients than in newly diagnosed ones.

Sequencing libraries for TCR beta were prepared with iRepertoire HTBI primers and Arm-PCR of CDR3 regions. TCRdb re-called the multiplex PCR reads through MiXCR, storing one row per CDR3 protein. The sample has about 520,000 distinct CDR3 sequences, more than 10% seen once. The junction had 8 bases not matched to a gene; V was cut back by 6 bases and J by 3 bases. In germline, CDR1 is SGHTA, CDR2 FQGNSA. The CDR3 has 16 amino acids. Described time point: newly diagnosed GD, antithyroid drugs for less than 3 months. RNA isolated from PBMCs was used to make the TCR library. There are many counts of this clonotype. No antigen is known for it. The same data also went into a second study, on T cells in Graves' hyperthyroidism and ophthalmopathy.

The rearrangement links TRBV7-2 to TRBJ2-5, with TRBD2 matching 12 bases. This receptor was identified in a woman aged 30 to 39 with Graves disease. This specimen was peripheral blood mononuclear cells (PBMCs), taken at new diagnosis, from a patient treated with antithyroid drugs. The CDR3 DNA reads TGTGCCAGCAGTTATGCTGGACTAGCGGGAAAAGAGACCCAGTACTTC. Translating gives CASSYAGLAGKETQYF.